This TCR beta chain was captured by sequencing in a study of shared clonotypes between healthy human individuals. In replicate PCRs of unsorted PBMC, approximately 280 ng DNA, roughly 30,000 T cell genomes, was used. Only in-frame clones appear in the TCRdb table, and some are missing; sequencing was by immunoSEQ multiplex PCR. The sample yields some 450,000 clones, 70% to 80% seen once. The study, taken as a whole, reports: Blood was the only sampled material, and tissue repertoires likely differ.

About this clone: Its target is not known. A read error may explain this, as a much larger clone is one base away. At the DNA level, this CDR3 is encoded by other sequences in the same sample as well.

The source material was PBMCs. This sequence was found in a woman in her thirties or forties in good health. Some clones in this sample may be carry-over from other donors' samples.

CDR3 residues: CAWNVQRDSPLHF. The CDR3 nucleotides read TGTGCCTGGAACGTACAGAGGGATTCGCCCCTCCACTTT. The chain joins TRBV30 to TRBJ1-6, with unresolved D. The length of the CDR3 is 13 residues. Germline V gene lookup returns CDR1 GTSNPN and CDR2 SVGIG (reference sequence). The entire variable domain, with the rest obtained from reference TRBV30 and TRBJ1-6, is as follows: SQTIHQWPATLVQPVGSPLSLECTVEGTSNPNLYWYRQAAGRGLQLLFYSVGIGQISSEVPQNLSASRPQDRQFILSSKKLLLSDSGFYLCAWNVQRDSPLHFGNGTRLTVT.